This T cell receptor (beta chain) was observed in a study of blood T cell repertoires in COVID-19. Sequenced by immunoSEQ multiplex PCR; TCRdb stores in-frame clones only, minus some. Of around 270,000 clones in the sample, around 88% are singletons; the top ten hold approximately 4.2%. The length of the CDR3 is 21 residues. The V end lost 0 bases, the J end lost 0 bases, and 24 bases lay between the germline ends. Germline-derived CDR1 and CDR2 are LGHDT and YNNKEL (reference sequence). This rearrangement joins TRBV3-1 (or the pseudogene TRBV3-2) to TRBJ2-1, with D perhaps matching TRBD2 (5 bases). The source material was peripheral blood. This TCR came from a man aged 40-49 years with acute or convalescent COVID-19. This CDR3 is CASSQERAETNLRSSYNEQFF. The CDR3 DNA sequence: TGTGCCAGCAGCCAAGAACGTGCTGAGACTAACCTGAGGAGCTCCTACAATGAGCAGTTCTTC.